Presented here are 3 T cell receptor beta chains from one specimen sequenced in a study of blood T cell repertoires in COVID-19 (dated by TCRdb to the early 2020s). The library was obtained by the immunoSEQ multiplex PCR assay. The immuneACCESS repertoire file appears here via TCRdb, limited to in-frame rearrangements. These files lack a portion of the clones; in checked studies, under half of the deficit traces to unresolved V genes, and the cause of the others is not known. The sample yields roughly 220,000 clones; about nine tenths were counted once. The ten biggest clones cover 2.2% of the sample. Material for sequencing was peripheral blood. The receptor source for this set is a man aged 30 to 45 who had recovered from COVID-19.

V usage is TRBV12-2 and J usage is TRBJ1-5; the DNA was not compared with TRBD1, the D call given in the table. TRBV12-2 is noted as a pseudogene. This CDR3 comprises 14 residues. The CDR3 DNA follows: TGTGCAAGTCGCTTACCGACAGACTATCAGCCCCAGCATTTT. Amino acid sequence: CASRLPTDYQPQHF.

The gene calls are TRBV25-1 and TRBJ2-7, with TRBD2 identical over 11 bases. With V trimmed by 6 bases and J by 0 bases, 4 bases remained unmatched. Germline CDR1 reads MGHDK; CDR2 reads SYGVNS. The CDR3 runs 15 residues. The CDR3: CASSSSGGSSYEQYF. The DNA for the CDR3 is TGTGCCAGCAGCTCTAGCGGGGGGTCCTCCTACGAGCAGTACTTC.

This clone was seen a single time. The V and J genes are TRBV6-5 and TRBJ1-1, with no clear D. In germline, CDR1 is MNHEY, CDR2 SVGAGI. Trimming shortened V by 2 bases and J by 1 base, and 5 bases separated the two germline ends. The CDR3 length is 13 residues. DNA for the CDR3: TGTGCCAGCAGTTACACCAGGAACACTGAAGCTTTCTTT. It yields the protein CASSYTRNTEAFF.